Included here is one TCR beta chain sequence, with context. The sample comes from a study of blood T cell repertoires in COVID-19. V gave up 4 bases and J gave up 4 bases; unmatched junction bases: 6. Germline V gene lookup returns CDR1 SGHRS and CDR2 YFSETQ. The CDR3 length is 15 residues. Two negative PCRs, clearance, or symptom resolution were required of recovered Cohort 3 donors. Using immunoSEQ multiplex PCR, the repertoire was profiled, and TCRdb retains in-frame clones only, with some absent. The data contain over 150,000 clones, roughly 82% of them singletons. This receptor was taken from a man aged 40-55 years who had recovered from COVID-19. This chain joins TRBV5-1 and TRBJ2-2, with TRBD1 matching 8 bases. The sample taken for sequencing was PBMCs or T cells enriched from blood (not recorded which). In DNA form, the CDR3 reads TGCGCCAGCAGCACGGGACAGGCCCTCACCGGGGAGCTGTTTTTT. It codes for CASSTGQALTGELFF.